These 6 T cell receptor beta chains share one sample of origin, sequenced in a study of shared clonotypes between healthy human individuals. The repertoire was sequenced with immunoSEQ multiplex PCR; TCRdb's copy has only in-frame clones and lacks some. The profile covers some 470,000 clones, with about 79% appearing a single time and under 15% taken by the ten largest. The sample taken for sequencing was PBMCs. These receptors were collected from a woman between 40 and 55 years old in good health. Some clones in this sample may be carry-over from other donors' samples.

Details on this clone: At one end, the junction sequence differs from germline, possibly due to a read error. V usage is TRBV2 and J usage is TRBJ2-3, with TRBD2 matching 10 bases. The CDR3 contains 15 residues. Germline V lookup: CDR1 SNHLY, CDR2 FYNNEI. The CDR3 sequence is CASSQAGGSTDTQYF. For the CDR3, the DNA is TGTGCCAGCAGTCAAGCGGGAGGGAGCACAGATACGCAGTATTTT.

Of note for this clone: The identical CDR3 is also encoded by other nucleotide sequences in the sample. The V gene is TRBV5-1, the J gene TRBJ1-1, with D possibly TRBD1 on 5 matching bases. This CDR3 contains 13 residues. Germline values: CDR1 SGHRS, CDR2 YFSETQ. Trimming pared 5 bases from V and 0 bases from J, leaving 8 bases between. The CDR3, as DNA: TGCGCCAGCAGGGCAGGGATGAACACTGAAGCTTTCTTT. Amino acid sequence: CASRAGMNTEAFF.

The rearrangement joins TRBV7-9 to TRBJ1-2, with TRBD1 as a possible D gene (6 bases). The germline V gene encodes CDR1 SEHNR and CDR2 FQNEAQ (reference sequence). The CDR3 is 13 residues long. V lost 5 bases and J lost 5, with 12 bases in between. The CDR3 loop reads CASSARTDYGYTF. The CDR3 DNA follows: TGTGCCAGCAGCGCTCGGACAGATTATGGCTACACCTTC. Supplemented by reference TRBV7-9 and TRBJ1-2, the full variable domain reads DTGVSQNPRHKITKRGQNVTFRCDPISEHNRLYWYRQTLGQGPEFLTYFQNEAQLEKSRLLSDRFSAERPKGSFSTLEIQRTEQGDSAMYLCASSARTDYGYTFGSGTRLTVV.

This sequence joins TRBV29-1 and TRBJ2-3; 9 bases line up with TRBD2. V dropped 1 base and J dropped 4; count of bases not matched to a gene: 3. This CDR3 has 14 amino acids. Germline V lookup: CDR1 SQVTM, CDR2 ANQGSEA. The CDR3 spells CSVEASGTPDTQYF. The CDR3 DNA is TGCAGCGTTGAAGCTAGCGGGACCCCAGATACGCAGTATTTT.

The chain employs TRBV19 and TRBJ2-2; 9 nucleotides match TRBD2. CDR3 size: 15 residues. Germline CDR1 and CDR2: LNHDA and SQIVND (reference sequence). The junction had 6 bases not matched to a gene; V was cut back by 5 bases and J by 5 bases. CDR3 residues: CASSLSAGGTGELFF. CDR3 DNA: TGTGCCAGTAGTCTCTCTGCGGGAGGGACCGGGGAGCTGTTTTTT. The entire variable domain, with the rest obtained from reference TRBV19 and TRBJ2-2, is as follows: DGGITQSPKYLFRKEGQNVTLSCEQNLNHDAMYWYRQDPGQGLRLIYYSQIVNDFQKGDIAEGYSVSREKKESFPLTVTSAQKNPTAFYLCASSLSAGGTGELFFGEGSRLTVL.

The CDR3 DNA follows: TGTGCCAGCAGTCCCACCAGGAGGAGTCCTGAAAAACTGTTTTTT. Translated, it gives CASSPTRRSPEKLFF. This rearrangement joins TRBV27 to TRBJ1-4; D is ambiguous. Germline V gene sequence: CDR1 MNHEY, CDR2 SMNVEV (reference sequence). V lost 5 bases to trimming and J lost 7 bases, with 17 bases between them. The CDR3 loop spans 15 amino acids.